The T cell receptor (beta chain) under discussion was sequenced for a study of T cell repertoires in cytomegalovirus infection. This clonotype was detected ten times or more. TCRdb independently ran MiXCR on the reads; one entry per CDR3 protein. The sample records 76,000 or so distinct CDR3 sequences, around 3.4% being singletons. Between the trimmed V and J ends, which lost 1 base and 6 bases, there was a span of 10 bases. The CDR3 is made up of 13 amino acids. Germline V gene lookup returns CDR1 SEHNR and CDR2 FQNEAQ (reference sequence). The TCR was taken from a human donor in good health (CMV status not recorded). Some clones in this sample may be carry-over from other donors' samples. V gene TRBV7-9 combines with J gene TRBJ2-7; possibly TRBD2 for D (5 bases). Source material: PBMCs. CDR3 residues: CASSLGREREQYF. CDR3 nucleotides: TGTGCCAGCAGCTTAGGACGGGAACGCGAGCAGTACTTC.